This TCR beta chain stems from a study of blood T cell repertoires in COVID-19. Details on this clone: Other DNA sequences in the same sample also yield this CDR3.

Under the authors' procedure: Amplification of reference gene primers provided the estimated nucleated cell counts. Assay: immunoSEQ multiplex PCR; the TCRdb copy retains only in-frame clones and omits some. The DNA was the basis for D and trimming; V, J and clone size are from that table. The sample holds 200,000 to 250,000 clones, about 83% seen once. This CDR3 region has 14 residues. Germline V gene sequence: CDR1 SGHRS, CDR2 YFSETQ. The V end was cut by 1 base, the J end by 2 bases, with 9 bases between. Cohorts were determined from participant-reported clinical history. The origin of this receptor is a woman in her forties who had recovered from COVID-19. The specimen sequenced was PBMCs or T cells enriched from blood (not recorded which). The J gene is TRBJ2-5, the V gene TRBV5-1; a possible D gene is TRBD2 (5 bases). The CDR3 coding sequence is TGCGCCAGCAGCTTGTTATCGGGGCAAGAGACCCAGTACTTC. Amino acid sequence: CASSLLSGQETQYF.